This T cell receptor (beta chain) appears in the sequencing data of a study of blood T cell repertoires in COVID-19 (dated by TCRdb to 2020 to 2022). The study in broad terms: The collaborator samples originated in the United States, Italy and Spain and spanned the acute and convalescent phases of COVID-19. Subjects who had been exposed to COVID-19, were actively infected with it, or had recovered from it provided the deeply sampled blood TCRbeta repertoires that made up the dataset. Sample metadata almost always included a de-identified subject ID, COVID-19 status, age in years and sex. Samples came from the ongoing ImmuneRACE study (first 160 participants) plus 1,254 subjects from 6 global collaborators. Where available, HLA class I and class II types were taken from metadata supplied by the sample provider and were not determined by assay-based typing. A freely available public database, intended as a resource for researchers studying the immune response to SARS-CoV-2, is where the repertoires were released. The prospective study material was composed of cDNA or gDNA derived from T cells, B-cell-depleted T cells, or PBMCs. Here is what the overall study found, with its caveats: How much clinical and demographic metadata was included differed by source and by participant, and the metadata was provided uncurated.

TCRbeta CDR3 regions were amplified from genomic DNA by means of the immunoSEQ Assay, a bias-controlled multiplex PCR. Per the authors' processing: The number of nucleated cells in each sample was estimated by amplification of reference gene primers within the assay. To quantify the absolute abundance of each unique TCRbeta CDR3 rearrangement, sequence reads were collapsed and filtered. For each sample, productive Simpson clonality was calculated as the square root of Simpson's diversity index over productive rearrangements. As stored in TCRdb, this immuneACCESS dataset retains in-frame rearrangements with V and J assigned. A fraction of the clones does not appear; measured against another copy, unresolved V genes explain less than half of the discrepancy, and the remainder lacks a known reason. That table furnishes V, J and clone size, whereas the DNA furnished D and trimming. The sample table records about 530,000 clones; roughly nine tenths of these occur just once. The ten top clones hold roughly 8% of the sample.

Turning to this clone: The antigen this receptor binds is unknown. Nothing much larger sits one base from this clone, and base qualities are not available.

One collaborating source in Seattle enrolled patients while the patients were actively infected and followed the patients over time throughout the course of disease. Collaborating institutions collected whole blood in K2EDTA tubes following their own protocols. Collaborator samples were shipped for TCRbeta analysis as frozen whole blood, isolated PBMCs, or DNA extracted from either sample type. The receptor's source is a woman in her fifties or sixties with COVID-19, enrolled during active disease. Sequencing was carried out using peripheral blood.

The nucleotide sequence is given as TGTGCCAGCAGTAACAGGGGCGAGGCTGAAGCTTTCTTT. Its product reads: CASSNRGEAEAFF. The V gene is TRBV6-6 and the J gene is TRBJ1-1; 7 middle bases align to TRBD1. The CDR3 runs 13 amino acids, cysteine and phenylalanine included. The entry retains the CDR3 DNA only, 39 bases that are in frame from base 1. Via the germline V gene (reference sequence), CDR1 is MNHNY and CDR2 SVGAGI. V lost 5 bases and J lost 6 bases, and the count of bases not matched to a germline gene is 6.